Listed below are T cell receptor beta chains from one sample, sequenced in a study of post-analysis software for immune sequencing data. TCRdb reprocessed the PCR reads via MiXCR and lists one record per CDR3 protein. The sample lists fewer than 850,000 distinct CDR3 sequences, 40% to 55% seen once, with roughly 4.9% in the top ten. The sequenced sample was blood. The receptors were sampled from a girl under 18 with multiple sclerosis. Each CDR3 is given without its conserved first and last residue. A D gene is named only where the DNA matches it firmly. A row's size may be missing; if present it is once, few, many or a size class.

d_call | clone_size | v_call | cdr3_aa
TRBD1 | . | TRBV28 | ASTSGTGLSNQPQH
TRBD2 | . | TRBV28 | ASSLGRDSYNEQF
. | . | TRBV29-1 | SGWEDYGYT
TRBD2 | . | TRBV20-1 | SAGRENGQGTQY
. | few | TRBV29-1 | SVDRSQETQY
. | . | TRBV6-2/TRBV6-3 | ASSYTDARQPQH
. | . | TRBV5-1 | ASSLRTALGAKNIQY
. | . | TRBV9 | ASSGGGEGLNEKLF
TRBD2 | . | TRBV12-3/TRBV12-4 | ASSGHTSAGAKNIQY
. | few | TRBV25-1 | ATPGGVPGTEAF
. | . | TRBV12-3/TRBV12-4 | ASMVAGVTNEQY
TRBD2 | . | TRBV28 | ASSTTGTSYTDTQY
. | . | TRBV29-1 | SVVSQSTEAF
. | few | TRBV2 | ASRRDGDIQY
. | . | TRBV11-1 | ASSMPQGRTEAF
. | . | TRBV6-5 | ASGINYGYT
. | . | TRBV20-1 | SGEQPGGNEQF
TRBD1 | . | TRBV6-2/TRBV6-3 | ASSSNPGQVINQPQH
. | . | TRBV4-1 | ASSQGEGWDEQY
. | . | TRBV7-9 | ASTQRVEAF
. | . | TRBV29-1 | SAEEGGFLTQY
TRBD2 | . | TRBV9 | ASSVGLGGREGNEQF
. | . | TRBV15 | ATSSHERLTFNEQF
TRBD1 | few | TRBV10-2 | ASSEDRGRVETQY
. | few | TRBV5-6 | ASSPLGGTVLLGQF
TRBD2 | . | TRBV9 | ASSVEGLAGVRTQY
. | . | TRBV29-1 | SGGAESFGYT
TRBD2 | . | TRBV7-2 | ASSPRFAGGGETQY